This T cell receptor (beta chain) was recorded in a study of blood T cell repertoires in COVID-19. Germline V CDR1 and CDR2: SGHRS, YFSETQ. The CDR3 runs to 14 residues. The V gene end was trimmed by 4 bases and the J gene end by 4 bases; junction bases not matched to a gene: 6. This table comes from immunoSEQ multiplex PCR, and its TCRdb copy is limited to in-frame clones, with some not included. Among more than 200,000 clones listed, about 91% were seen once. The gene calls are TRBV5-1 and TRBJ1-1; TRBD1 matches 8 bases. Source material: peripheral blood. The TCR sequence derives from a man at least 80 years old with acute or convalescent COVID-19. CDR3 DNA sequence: TGCGCCAGCAGCCCCCTCACAGGGGGCACTGAAGCTTTCTTT. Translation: CASSPLTGGTEAFF. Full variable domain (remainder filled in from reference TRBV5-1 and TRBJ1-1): KAGVTQTPRYLIKTRGQQVTLSCSPISGHRSVSWYQQTPGQGLQFLFEYFSETQRNKGNFPGRFSGRQFSNSRSEMNVSTLELGDSALYLCASSPLTGGTEAFFGQGTRLTVV.